This T cell receptor beta chain derives from a study of siplizumab effects on memory and regulatory T cells. Germline V gene data show CDR1 as DFQATT and CDR2 as SNEGSKA (reference sequence). This CDR3 region has 10 residues. The study's findings and limits: Apparently more diverse than memory cells, naive T cells also seemed major alloresponse contributors. With siplizumab, Treg-derived clones averaged approximately 72% of mappable alloreactive CD4+ clones, versus more than 25% in controls.

Some clones are missing from TCRdb's copy, which holds only in-frame ones; the method was immunoSEQ multiplex PCR. Among 80,000 to 130,000 clones, 94% were seen once, and the ten largest hold roughly 0.6%. This clone was observed once. Its antigen is as yet unknown. Sequencing used Tregs sorted from blood. The V gene is TRBV20-1, the J gene TRBJ2-7, with TRBD2 as a possible D gene (6 bases). The sequence came from a human donor in good health. The CDR3 region is CSGSKGEQYF. In DNA, the CDR3 is TGCAGCGGGAGTAAGGGCGAGCAGTACTTC.